This record covers a single TCR beta chain. This clonotype was observed many times. The antigen it recognizes is unknown. Within one base of it there is no much larger clone, and no base qualities were kept. There are 16 amino acids in the CDR3, from cysteine to phenylalanine inclusive. Here the CDR3 DNA is all that survives: 48 bases in frame from base 1. Ends trimmed: V by 3 bases, J by 3 bases; bases unmatched to a gene: 7. CDR1 SGHTA and CDR2 FQGNSA are derived from the germline V gene. The entry originates in a study of T cell repertoires in cytomegalovirus infection (dated by TCRdb to the late 2010s). As for the study more broadly: The HLA type of each donor mattered for the analysis, because public TCR beta signatures pointed to carriage of CMV infection along with the matching HLA type. Points the paper makes about the study in general: In both this cohort and an independent cohort of 300 to 450 donors, the cumulative frequency of public TCR beta family members distinguished carriers of CMV infection plus the relevant HLA type. The ex vivo response was dominated by HLA-C-restricted CMV-specific TCR beta clonotypes, and the single most frequent clonotype in two of eight donors was supplied by these HLA-C-restricted clonotypes.

TCRdb shows the sequencer as Illumina HiSeq 1500. TCRdb trimmed public reads at Q25 via fastp, called clones via MiXCR and kept in-frame beta chains. Identical CDR3 proteins give one entry, which carries the most common genes and DNA. Here the sample has about 680,000 distinct CDR3 sequences; 20% to 30% occur a single time. The ten largest make up around 7.6% of the sample. The sequenced sample consisted of CD8+ T cells from PBMCs. The source is a human donor in good health (CMV status not recorded). Some clones in this sample may be carry-over from other donors' samples. The chain is assembled from TRBV7-2 and TRBJ2-1; 8 bases in between match TRBD2. The CDR3 protein is CASSFLSGGFYNEQFF. The DNA is TGTGCCAGCAGCTTCCTGAGCGGGGGTTTCTACAATGAGCAGTTCTTC.